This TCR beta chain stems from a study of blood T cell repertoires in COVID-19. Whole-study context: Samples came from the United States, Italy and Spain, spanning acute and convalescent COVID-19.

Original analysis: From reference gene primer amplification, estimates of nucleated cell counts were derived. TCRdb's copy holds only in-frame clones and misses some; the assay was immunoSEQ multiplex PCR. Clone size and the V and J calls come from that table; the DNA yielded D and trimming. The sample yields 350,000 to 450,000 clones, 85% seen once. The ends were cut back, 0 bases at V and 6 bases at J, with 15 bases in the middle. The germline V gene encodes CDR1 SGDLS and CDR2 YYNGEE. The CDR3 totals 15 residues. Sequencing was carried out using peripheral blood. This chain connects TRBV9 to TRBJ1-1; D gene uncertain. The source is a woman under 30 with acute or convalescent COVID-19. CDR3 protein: CASSVDGDSFSEAFF. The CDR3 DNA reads TGTGCCAGCAGCGTAGACGGGGATTCGTTCTCTGAAGCTTTCTTT.